The clone carrying this TCR beta chain was recorded many times. This specimen belongs to a study of Graves' ophthalmopathy and Graves' hyperthyroidism. Trimming took 3 bases from V and 9 from J, leaving 15 bases between them. The CDR3 has 14 residues. In germline, CDR1 is DFQATT, CDR2 SNEGSKA (reference sequence). Active ophthalmopathy (CAS at least 3, NOSPECS at least 4), lasting under 3 months. The study excluded patients with other autoimmune diseases, uncontrolled infections, pregnancy or lactation. Amplified TCR beta CDR3 regions were obtained using RNA transcripts as template. Investigators did first-round RT-PCR with HTBI primers, then second-round multiplex PCR. MiXCR, run by TCRdb on the multiplex PCR reads, gives a single entry per CDR3 protein. The sample includes about 480,000 distinct CDR3 sequences, approximately 14% of them seen just once.

The receptor was isolated from a woman in her 30s with Graves' ophthalmopathy. Sequencing used blood. The chain carries TRBV20-1 and TRBJ1-6; unclear D gene. CDR3: CSASLGSQRSPLHF. DNA for the CDR3: TGCAGTGCTAGTTTGGGATCTCAGCGTTCACCCCTCCACTTT.